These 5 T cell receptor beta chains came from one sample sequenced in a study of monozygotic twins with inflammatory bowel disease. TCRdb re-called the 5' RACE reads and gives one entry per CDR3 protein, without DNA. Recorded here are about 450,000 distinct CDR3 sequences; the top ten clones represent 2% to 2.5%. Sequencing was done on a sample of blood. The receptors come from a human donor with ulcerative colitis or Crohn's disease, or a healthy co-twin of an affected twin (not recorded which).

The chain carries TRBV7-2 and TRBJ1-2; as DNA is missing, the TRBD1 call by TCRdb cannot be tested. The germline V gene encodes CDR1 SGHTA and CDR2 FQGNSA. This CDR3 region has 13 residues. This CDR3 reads CASSPDSQYGYTF.

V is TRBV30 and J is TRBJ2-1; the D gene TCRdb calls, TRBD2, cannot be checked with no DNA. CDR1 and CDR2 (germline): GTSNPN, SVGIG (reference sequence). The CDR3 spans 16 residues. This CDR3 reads CAWSPLAGAAYNEQFF.

CDR3 in amino acids: CASSYSRDIHMNTEAFF. The chain joins TRBV6-5 to TRBJ1-1; lacking DNA, the TRBD1 call made by TCRdb goes unchecked. The CDR3 is made up of 17 amino acids. Germline CDR1 MNHEY, CDR2 SVGAGI.

This chain's CDR3 is CSARAPSGASYEQYF. The chain is built from TRBV20-1 and TRBJ2-7. Per germline, CDR1 DFQATT and CDR2 SNEGSKA (reference sequence). The CDR3 covers 15 residues.

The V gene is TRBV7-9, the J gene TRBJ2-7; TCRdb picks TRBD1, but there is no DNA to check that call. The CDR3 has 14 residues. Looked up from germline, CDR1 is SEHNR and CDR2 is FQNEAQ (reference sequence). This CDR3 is CASSLAGQRNEQYF.